This T cell receptor (beta chain) was identified during a study of shared clonotypes between healthy human individuals. Study-level findings and limits: When naive CD4 clonotypes were compared across a few donors, 5% to 5.5% were shared. Richness estimates generally favored naive over memory subsets. The expectation was that sequencing depth would affect clonotype sharing among donors.

The germline gives CDR1 KGHSY, CDR2 FQNENV. Unmatched junction bases numbered 9, after V lost 4 bases and J lost 6 bases. There are 15 residues in the CDR3. The assay was immunoSEQ multiplex PCR, and TCRdb's table has in-frame clones only and misses some. Among 1.5 million to 1.9 million clones listed, 98% were seen once. About this clone: Its matching antigen is unknown.

The TCR was taken from a man aged 30-40 years in good health. The chain couples TRBV16 to TRBJ2-7, with 10 bases fitting TRBD1. Input material: naive CD4+ T cells sorted from blood. Subset here: CD45RA+ positively selected. CDR3 DNA sequence: TGTGCCAGCAGCCCAGTCGGGACAGGGGTTTCCGAGCAGTACTTC. Protein product: CASSPVGTGVSEQYF.